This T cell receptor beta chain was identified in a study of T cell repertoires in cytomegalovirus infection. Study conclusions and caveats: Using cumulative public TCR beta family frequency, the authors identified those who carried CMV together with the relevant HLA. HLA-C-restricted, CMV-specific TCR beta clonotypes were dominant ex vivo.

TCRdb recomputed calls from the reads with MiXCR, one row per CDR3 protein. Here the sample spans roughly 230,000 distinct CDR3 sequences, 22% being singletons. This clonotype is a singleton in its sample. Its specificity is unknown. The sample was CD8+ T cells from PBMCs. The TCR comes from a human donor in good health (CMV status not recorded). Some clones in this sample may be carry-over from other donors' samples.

In DNA, the CDR3 is TGTGCCAGCTCACCACCGGGACTAGCGGGTTATCACGAGCAGTACTTC. Residues: CASSPPGLAGYHEQYF. This sequence joins TRBV18 and TRBJ2-7; TRBD2 matches at 12 bases. Germline CDR1 is KGHSH and CDR2 is LQKENI. There are 16 residues in the CDR3. J lost 5 bases, V lost 0 bases, and 5 bases had no gene match.